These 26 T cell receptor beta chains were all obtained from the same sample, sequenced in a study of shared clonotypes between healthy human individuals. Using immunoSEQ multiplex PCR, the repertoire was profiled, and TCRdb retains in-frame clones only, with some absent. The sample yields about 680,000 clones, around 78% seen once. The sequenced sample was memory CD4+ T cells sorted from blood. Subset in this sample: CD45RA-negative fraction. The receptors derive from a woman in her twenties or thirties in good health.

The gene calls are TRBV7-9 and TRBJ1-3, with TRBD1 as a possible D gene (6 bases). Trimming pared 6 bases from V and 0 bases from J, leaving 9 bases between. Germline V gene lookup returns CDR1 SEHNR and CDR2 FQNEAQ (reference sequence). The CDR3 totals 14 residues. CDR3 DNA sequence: TGTGCCAGCAGAACAGGGAGCTCTGGAAACACCATATATTTT. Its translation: CASRTGSSGNTIYF.

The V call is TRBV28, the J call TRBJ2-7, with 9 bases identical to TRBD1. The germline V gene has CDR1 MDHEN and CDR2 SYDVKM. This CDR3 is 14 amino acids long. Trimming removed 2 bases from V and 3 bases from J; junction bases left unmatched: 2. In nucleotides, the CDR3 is TGTGCCAGCAGTTTACGGGACAGGGTCTACGAGCAGTACTTC. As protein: CASSLRDRVYEQYF.

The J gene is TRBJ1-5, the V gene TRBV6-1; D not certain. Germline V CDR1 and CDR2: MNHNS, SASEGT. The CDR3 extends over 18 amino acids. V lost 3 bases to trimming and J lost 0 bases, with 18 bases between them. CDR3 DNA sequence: TGTGCCAGCAGTGACCCCGGAGGGAGGACGGATAGCAATCAGCCCCAGCATTTT. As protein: CASSDPGGRTDSNQPQHF.

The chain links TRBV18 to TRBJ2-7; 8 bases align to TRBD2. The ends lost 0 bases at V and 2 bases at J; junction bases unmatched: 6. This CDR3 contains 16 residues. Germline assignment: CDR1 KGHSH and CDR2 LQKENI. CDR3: CASSPPFGGRTYEQYF. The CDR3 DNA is TGTGCCAGCTCACCACCATTCGGCGGGAGGACCTACGAGCAGTACTTC.

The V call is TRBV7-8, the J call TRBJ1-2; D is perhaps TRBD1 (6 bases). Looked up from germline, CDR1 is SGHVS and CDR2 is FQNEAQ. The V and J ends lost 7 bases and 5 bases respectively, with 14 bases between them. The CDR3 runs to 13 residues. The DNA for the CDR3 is TGTGCCAGCACCGTGGACAGTCGATATGGCTACACCTTC. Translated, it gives CASTVDSRYGYTF.

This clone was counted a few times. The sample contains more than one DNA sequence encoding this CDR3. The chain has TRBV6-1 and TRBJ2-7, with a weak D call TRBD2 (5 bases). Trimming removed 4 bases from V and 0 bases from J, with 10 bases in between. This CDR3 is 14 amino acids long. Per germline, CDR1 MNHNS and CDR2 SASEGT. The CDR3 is CASSAGGGSYEQYF. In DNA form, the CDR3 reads TGTGCCAGCAGTGCGGGCGGAGGCTCCTACGAGCAGTACTTC.

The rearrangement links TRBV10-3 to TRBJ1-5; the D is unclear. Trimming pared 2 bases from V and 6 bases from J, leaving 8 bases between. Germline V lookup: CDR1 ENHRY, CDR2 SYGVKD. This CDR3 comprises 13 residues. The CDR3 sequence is CAISETFSQPQHF. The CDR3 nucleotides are TGTGCCATCAGTGAGACCTTTAGTCAGCCCCAGCATTTT.

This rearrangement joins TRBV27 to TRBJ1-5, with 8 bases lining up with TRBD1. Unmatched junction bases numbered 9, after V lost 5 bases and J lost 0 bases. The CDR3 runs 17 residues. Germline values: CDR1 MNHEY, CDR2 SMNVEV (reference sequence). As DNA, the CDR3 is TGTGCCAGCAGTGCGCAGGGGGCGGTTATTAGCAATCAGCCCCAGCATTTT. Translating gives CASSAQGAVISNQPQHF.

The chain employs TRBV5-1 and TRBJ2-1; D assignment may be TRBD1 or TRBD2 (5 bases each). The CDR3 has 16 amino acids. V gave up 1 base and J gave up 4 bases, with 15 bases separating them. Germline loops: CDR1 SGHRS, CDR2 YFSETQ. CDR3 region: CASSLRDQRGYNEQFF. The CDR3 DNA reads TGCGCCAGCAGCTTGCGGGACCAAAGGGGATACAATGAGCAGTTCTTC.

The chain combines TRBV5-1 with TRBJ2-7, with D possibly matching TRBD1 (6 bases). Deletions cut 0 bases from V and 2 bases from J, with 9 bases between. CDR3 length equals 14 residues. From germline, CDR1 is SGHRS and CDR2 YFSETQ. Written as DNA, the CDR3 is TGCGCCAGCAGCTTGGGGGACAACCCCTACGAGCAGTACTTC. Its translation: CASSLGDNPYEQYF.

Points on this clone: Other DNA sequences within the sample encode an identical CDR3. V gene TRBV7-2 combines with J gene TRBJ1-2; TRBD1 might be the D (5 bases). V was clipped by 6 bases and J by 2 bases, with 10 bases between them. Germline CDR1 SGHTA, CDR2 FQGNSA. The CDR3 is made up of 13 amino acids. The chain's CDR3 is CASRPDSNYGYTF. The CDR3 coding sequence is TGTGCCAGCAGACCTGACAGCAACTATGGCTACACCTTC. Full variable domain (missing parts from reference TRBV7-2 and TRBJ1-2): GAGVSQSPSNKVTEKGKDVELRCDPISGHTALYWYRQSLGQGLEFLIYFQGNSAPDKSGLPSDRFSAERTGGSVSTLTIQRTQQEDSAVYLCASRPDSNYGYTFGSGTRLTVV.

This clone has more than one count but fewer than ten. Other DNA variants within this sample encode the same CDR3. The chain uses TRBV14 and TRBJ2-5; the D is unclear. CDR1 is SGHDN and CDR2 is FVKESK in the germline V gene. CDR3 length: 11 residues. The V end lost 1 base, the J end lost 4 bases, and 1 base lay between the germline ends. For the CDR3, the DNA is TGTGCCAGCAGCCAAGCAGAGACCCAGTACTTC. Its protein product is CASSQAETQYF.

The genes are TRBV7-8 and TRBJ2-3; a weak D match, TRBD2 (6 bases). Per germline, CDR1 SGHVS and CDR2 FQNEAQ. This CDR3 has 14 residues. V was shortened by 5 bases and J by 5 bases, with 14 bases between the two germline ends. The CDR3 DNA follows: TGTGCCAGCAGCCCCCCGGGAGCCGGAGATACGCAGTATTTT. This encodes CASSPPGAGDTQYF.

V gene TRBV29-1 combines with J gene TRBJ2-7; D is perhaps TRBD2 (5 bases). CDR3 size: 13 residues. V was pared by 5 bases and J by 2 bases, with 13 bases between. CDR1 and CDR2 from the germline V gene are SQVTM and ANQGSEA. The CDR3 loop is CSVFRVGTYEQYF. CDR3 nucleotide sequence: TGCAGCGTTTTTAGAGTCGGGACCTACGAGCAGTACTTC.

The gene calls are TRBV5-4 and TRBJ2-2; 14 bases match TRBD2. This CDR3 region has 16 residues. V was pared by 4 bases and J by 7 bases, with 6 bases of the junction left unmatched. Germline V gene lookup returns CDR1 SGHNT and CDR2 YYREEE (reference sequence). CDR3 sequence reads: CASSPGLAGEGGELFF. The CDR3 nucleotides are TGTGCCAGCAGCCCGGGACTAGCGGGAGAGGGCGGGGAGCTGTTTTTT.

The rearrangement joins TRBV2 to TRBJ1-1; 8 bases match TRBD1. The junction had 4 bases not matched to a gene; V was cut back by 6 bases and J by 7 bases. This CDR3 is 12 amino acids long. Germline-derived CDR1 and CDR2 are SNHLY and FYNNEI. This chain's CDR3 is CASSRQGNEAFF. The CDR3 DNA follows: TGTGCCAGCAGCCGACAGGGGAATGAAGCTTTCTTT.

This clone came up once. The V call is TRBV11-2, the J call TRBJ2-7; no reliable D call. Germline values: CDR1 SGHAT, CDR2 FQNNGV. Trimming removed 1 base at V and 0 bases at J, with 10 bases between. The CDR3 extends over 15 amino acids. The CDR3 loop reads CASSLASVSSYEQYF. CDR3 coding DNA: TGTGCCAGCAGCTTAGCGTCAGTAAGCTCCTACGAGCAGTACTTC. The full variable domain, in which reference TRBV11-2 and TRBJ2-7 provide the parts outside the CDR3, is EAGVAQSPRYKIIEKRQSVAFWCNPISGHATLYWYQQILGQGPKLLIQFQNNGVVDDSQLPKDRFSAERLKGVDSTLKIQPAKLEDSAVYLCASSLASVSSYEQYFGPGTRLTVT.

The CDR3 sequence is CASSPGAAGGPDTQYF. The CDR3 nucleotides read TGTGCCAGCAGCCCCGGGGCAGCGGGAGGTCCGGATACGCAGTATTTT. The chain joins TRBV7-9 to TRBJ2-3; TRBD2 aligns across 9 bases. Germline CDR1 reads SEHNR; CDR2 reads FQNEAQ (reference sequence). This CDR3 spans 16 amino acids. V was clipped by 5 bases and J by 6 bases; unmatched bases: 12.

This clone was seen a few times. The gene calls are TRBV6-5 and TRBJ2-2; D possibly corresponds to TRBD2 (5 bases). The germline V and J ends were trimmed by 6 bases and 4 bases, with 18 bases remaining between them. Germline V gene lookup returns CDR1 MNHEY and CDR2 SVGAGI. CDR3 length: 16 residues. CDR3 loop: CASSYGPLVATGELFF. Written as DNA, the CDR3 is TGTGCCAGCAGCTACGGACCACTAGTAGCCACCGGGGAGCTGTTTTTT.

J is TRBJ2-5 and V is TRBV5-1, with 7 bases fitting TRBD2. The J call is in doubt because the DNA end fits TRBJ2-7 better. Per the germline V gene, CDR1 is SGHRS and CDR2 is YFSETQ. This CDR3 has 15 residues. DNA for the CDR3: TGCGCCAGCAGCTTGGGAGCTAGCGGCACCTACGAGCAGTACTTC. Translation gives CASSLGASGTYEQYF.

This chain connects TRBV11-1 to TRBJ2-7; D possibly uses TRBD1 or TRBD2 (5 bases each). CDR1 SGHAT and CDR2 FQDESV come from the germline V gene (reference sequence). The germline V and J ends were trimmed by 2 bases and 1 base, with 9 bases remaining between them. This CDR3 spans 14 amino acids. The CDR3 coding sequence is TGTGCCAGCAGCTTAAGCAGGGAGTCCTACGAGCAGTACTTC. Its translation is CASSLSRESYEQYF.

CDR3: CASSLPAGNYEQYF. In DNA, the CDR3 is TGTGCCAGCAGCTTACCAGCGGGAAACTACGAGCAGTACTTC. The V gene is TRBV7-8, the J gene TRBJ2-7; 7 bases line up with TRBD2. Germline CDR1 SGHVS, CDR2 FQNEAQ. V dropped 2 bases and J dropped 3; count of bases not matched to a gene: 4. The CDR3 covers 14 residues.

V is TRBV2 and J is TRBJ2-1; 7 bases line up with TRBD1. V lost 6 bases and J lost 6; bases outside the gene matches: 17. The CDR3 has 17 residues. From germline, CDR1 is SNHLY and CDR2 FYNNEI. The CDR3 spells CASRGGTLRRLRNEQFF. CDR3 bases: TGTGCCAGCAGAGGGGGCACACTTAGACGGCTACGCAATGAGCAGTTCTTC.

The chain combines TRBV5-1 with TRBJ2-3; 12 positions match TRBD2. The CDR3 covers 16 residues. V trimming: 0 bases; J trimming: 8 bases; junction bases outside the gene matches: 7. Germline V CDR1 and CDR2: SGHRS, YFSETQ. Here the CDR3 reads CASSLGLAGERVTQYF. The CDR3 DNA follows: TGCGCCAGCAGCTTGGGACTAGCGGGAGAGAGGGTTACGCAGTATTTT.

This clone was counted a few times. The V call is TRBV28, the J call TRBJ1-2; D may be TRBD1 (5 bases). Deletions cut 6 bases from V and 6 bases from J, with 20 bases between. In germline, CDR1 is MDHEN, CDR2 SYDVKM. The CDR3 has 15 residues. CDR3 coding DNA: TGTGCCAGCAGAAAGCCGGGCGGGGCAGGCGATGGCTACACCTTC. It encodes CASRKPGGAGDGYTF.

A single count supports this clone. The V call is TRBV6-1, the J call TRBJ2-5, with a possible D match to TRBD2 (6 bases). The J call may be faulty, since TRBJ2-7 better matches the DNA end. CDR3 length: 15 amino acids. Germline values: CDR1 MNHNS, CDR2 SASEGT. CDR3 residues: CASNRDSGRNNEQYF. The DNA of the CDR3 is TGTGCCAGCAACCGTGATAGCGGAAGAAATAACGAGCAGTACTTC.